The 8 T cell receptor beta chains given below trace back to one sample, sequenced in a study of T cell responses to AZD1222 COVID-19 vaccine. Clones were sequenced by immunoSEQ multiplex PCR, and TCRdb holds only the in-frame ones, with some missing. The table includes roughly 130,000 clones, approximately 90% detected once. Material: peripheral blood, obtained on day 0 of AZD1222 vaccination. The receptor source for this set is an adult in good health.

This chain links TRBV28 with TRBJ1-3; no clear D. The germline V gene encodes CDR1 MDHEN and CDR2 SYDVKM. The CDR3 covers 14 residues. With 6 bases removed from V and 0 bases from J, the gap between germline ends came to 9 bases. Here the CDR3 DNA reads TGTGCCAGCAGCCAGACCAGCTCTGGAAACACCATATATTTT. It specifies CASSQTSSGNTIYF.

This clone occurred once. This CDR3 is CASSLSRVHQPQHF. The CDR3 region has the DNA TGTGCCAGCAGCTTGAGTAGGGTCCATCAGCCCCAGCATTTT. The chain couples TRBV5-6 to TRBJ1-5; D is unresolved. Germline CDR1 SGHDT, CDR2 YYEEEE. This CDR3 region has 14 residues. V shed 1 base and J shed 5 bases, with 10 bases lying between them.

J is TRBJ2-1 and V is TRBV28; D may be TRBD1 (7 bases). Per the germline V gene, CDR1 is MDHEN and CDR2 is SYDVKM. The CDR3 runs to 13 residues. V lost 8 bases and J lost 7, with 15 bases in between. The CDR3 sequence is CASYKGGQNEQFF. The CDR3 DNA reads as TGTGCCAGCTATAAGGGGGGACAGAATGAGCAGTTCTTC.

The chain combines TRBV9 with TRBJ2-1, with TRBD1 matching over 8 bases. This CDR3 is built from 15 residues. The V gene's germline CDR1 is SGDLS and CDR2 YYNGEE. Losses at the gene ends were 4 bases for V and 3 bases for J; bases not matched to a gene: 6. The CDR3 region has the DNA TGTGCCAGCAGCTCACAGGGGGAAGTCTACAATGAGCAGTTCTTC. This gives the protein CASSSQGEVYNEQFF.

This sequence joins TRBV10-3 and TRBJ2-3, with a weak D call TRBD2 (6 bases). V was shortened by 4 bases and J by 2 bases, with 13 bases between the two germline ends. Germline values: CDR1 ENHRY, CDR2 SYGVKD. The CDR3 loop spans 15 amino acids. Here the CDR3 DNA reads TGTGCCATCAGTGGGGCGGGGCTACCCACAGATACGCAGTATTTT. Translation gives CAISGAGLPTDTQYF.

The chain has TRBV7-2 and TRBJ1-1; 8 nucleotides agree with TRBD1. V gave up 5 bases and J gave up 4 bases; unmatched junction bases: 9. In germline, CDR1 is SGHTA, CDR2 FQGNSA. The CDR3 has 15 amino acids. The CDR3 sequence is CASSPGQGMGTEAFF. DNA for the CDR3: TGTGCCAGCAGCCCCGGACAGGGTATGGGCACTGAAGCTTTCTTT.

The J gene is TRBJ2-1, the V gene TRBV7-2, with TRBD2 matching 13 bases. The CDR3 loop spans 16 amino acids. V lost 2 bases and J lost 8; bases outside the gene matches: 6. The germline gives CDR1 SGHTA, CDR2 FQGNSA. CDR3 region: CASSLNSGLAGDEQFF. The CDR3 coding sequence is TGTGCCAGCAGCTTAAATTCTGGACTAGCGGGGGATGAGCAGTTCTTC.

The rearrangement links TRBV19 to TRBJ1-3; a possible D gene is TRBD1 (6 bases). Germline V gives CDR1 LNHDA, CDR2 SQIVND (reference sequence). The CDR3 has 16 residues. V lost 5 bases and J 0 bases, leaving 14 bases between the germline ends. Here the CDR3 DNA reads TGTGCCAGTAGTGCCGGACAGACCCGCTCTGGAAACACCATATATTTT. Amino acids: CASSAGQTRSGNTIYF.